This T cell receptor (beta chain) was recovered during a study of blood T cell repertoires in COVID-19. About the research overall: Both acute and convalescent COVID-19 samples were obtained from the United States, Italy and Spain.

Trimming removed 5 bases at V and 2 bases at J, with 10 bases between. The CDR3 is 14 residues long. CDR1 is LNHDA, CDR2 SQIVND, per germline (reference sequence). The data were produced by immunoSEQ multiplex PCR, yet TCRdb's version contains in-frame clones alone and is incomplete. Among 150,000 to 200,000 clones listed, over 65% were seen once. The receptor was derived from a woman over 75 with acute or convalescent COVID-19. Input material: peripheral blood. The J gene is TRBJ2-1, the V gene TRBV19; D is possibly TRBD2 (5 bases). The CDR3 here is CASSQEVAYNEQFF. CDR3 bases: TGTGCCAGTAGTCAGGAGGTCGCCTACAATGAGCAGTTCTTC.